This T cell receptor beta chain was found in a study of blood T cell repertoires in COVID-19. Sequencing was performed with immunoSEQ multiplex PCR; in TCRdb, only in-frame clones are kept and a portion is missing. The sample has about 71,000 clones; 86% are singletons. Per germline, CDR1 SGHDT and CDR2 YYEEEE. This CDR3 contains 15 residues. Trimming left V 4 bases short and J 0 bases short, with 13 bases between. This clonotype was obtained from a man between 50 and 59 years old with active COVID-19. The chain uses TRBV5-6 and TRBJ2-5; D not resolved. Sequenced: peripheral blood. CDR3 DNA sequence: TGTGCCAGCAGCCAGGATTTTCAGTACCAAGAGACCCAGTACTTC. Its translation: CASSQDFQYQETQYF. The full variable domain, in which reference TRBV5-6 and TRBJ2-5 provide the parts outside the CDR3, is DAGVTQSPTHLIKTRGQQVTLRCSPKSGHDTVSWYQQALGQGPQFIFQYYEEEERQRGNFPDRFSGHQFPNYSSELNVNALLLGDSALYLCASSQDFQYQETQYFGPGTRLLVL.